The rows below give T cell receptor beta chains drawn from one sample of a study of control samples from healthy donors and cancer patients. Only in-frame clones appear in the TCRdb table, and some are missing; sequencing was by immunoSEQ multiplex PCR. The sample comprises 100,000 to 150,000 clones, approximately 90% of which are singletons, and more than 6.5% rests with the top ten. Material for sequencing was blood. The receptors here all came from a man aged 18 to 29 in good health. Each CDR3 is given with its conserved first and last residue. Each record gives: V gene, D gene, J gene, clone size, CDR3 DNA, CDR3 protein. A D gene is named only where the DNA matches it firmly. The size field is filled for only some rows; it gives once, few, many or a size class.

v_gene: TRBV2
d_gene: NA
j_gene: TRBJ1-5
abundance: NA
CDR3nt: TGTGCCAGCAGTGAGTTGGGGGCTACTAGCAATCAGCCCCAGCATTTT
CDR3aa: CASSELGATSNQPQHF

v_gene: TRBV4-1
d_gene: NA
j_gene: TRBJ1-4
abundance: NA
CDR3nt: TGCGCCAGCAGCCAAGAAAGGCGGCGGGAGATTAATGAAAAACTGTTTTTT
CDR3aa: CASSQERRREINEKLFF

v_gene: TRBV7-3
d_gene: NA
j_gene: TRBJ2-3
abundance: NA
CDR3nt: TGTGCCAGCAGCCCGGGACGGTGGGATACGCAGTATTTT
CDR3aa: CASSPGRWDTQYF

v_gene: TRBV5-1
d_gene: NA
j_gene: TRBJ2-5
abundance: NA
CDR3nt: TGCGCCAGCAGCTTGGCCTTGGGGTTGAGGAAGACCCAGTACTTC
CDR3aa: CASSLALGLRKTQYF

v_gene: TRBV5-6
d_gene: TRBD1
j_gene: TRBJ2-1
abundance: few
CDR3nt: TGTGCCAGCAGCTTCCGGGACAGGGATTCCAATGAGCAGTTCTTC
CDR3aa: CASSFRDRDSNEQFF

v_gene: TRBV20-1
d_gene: NA
j_gene: TRBJ2-1
abundance: once
CDR3nt: TGCAGTGCTAGTAGGGATCCAAGCTTCAATGAGCAGTTCTTC
CDR3aa: CSASRDPSFNEQFF

v_gene: TRBV5-1
d_gene: NA
j_gene: TRBJ1-2
abundance: NA
CDR3nt: TGCGCCAGCAGCAGAGTCCAGGGAGAAGGCGGCTACACCTTC
CDR3aa: CASSRVQGEGGYTF

v_gene: TRBV30
d_gene: TRBD1
j_gene: TRBJ1-4
abundance: few
CDR3nt: TGTGCCTGGGGACAGGGTGGTACTAATGAAAAACTGTTTTTT
CDR3aa: CAWGQGGTNEKLFF

v_gene: TRBV5-1
d_gene: NA
j_gene: TRBJ1-6
abundance: few
CDR3nt: TGCGCCAGCAGCGACCGGACAGATTCACCCCTCCACTTT
CDR3aa: CASSDRTDSPLHF

v_gene: TRBV5-4
d_gene: NA
j_gene: TRBJ1-1
abundance: NA
CDR3nt: TGTGCCAGCAGCCCGGGTGGGGGCACTGAAGCTTTCTTT
CDR3aa: CASSPGGGTEAFF

v_gene: TRBV7-3
d_gene: NA
j_gene: TRBJ1-6
abundance: NA
CDR3nt: TGTGCCAGCAGCTTAATCTCAGGGATAAATTCACCCCTCCACTTT
CDR3aa: CASSLISGINSPLHF

v_gene: TRBV6-5
d_gene: TRBD1
j_gene: TRBJ1-1
abundance: NA
CDR3nt: TGTGCCAGCAGCCTTGACAGGGGTATCAAAGCTTTCTTT
CDR3aa: CASSLDRGIKAFF

v_gene: TRBV25-1
d_gene: NA
j_gene: TRBJ1-6
abundance: NA
CDR3nt: TGTGCCAGCAGTGAATATCCCAGAGGGTACAGGGATTCACCCCTCCACTTT
CDR3aa: CASSEYPRGYRDSPLHF

v_gene: TRBV6-1
d_gene: TRBD1
j_gene: TRBJ1-1
abundance: NA
CDR3nt: TGTGCCAGCAGTGAAGGGGCAGGGGGTAAGACTGAAGCTTTCTTT
CDR3aa: CASSEGAGGKTEAFF

v_gene: TRBV3-1/TRBV3-2
d_gene: TRBD1
j_gene: TRBJ1-2
abundance: once
CDR3nt: TGTGCCAGCAGCCAAAGGACAGGGGACGGCTACACCTTC
CDR3aa: CASSQRTGDGYTF

v_gene: TRBV6-4
d_gene: NA
j_gene: TRBJ1-1
abundance: once
CDR3nt: TGTGCCAGCAGAGACGGACACTTGAACACTGAAGCTTTCTTT
CDR3aa: CASRDGHLNTEAFF

v_gene: TRBV30
d_gene: TRBD1
j_gene: TRBJ2-3
abundance: NA
CDR3nt: TGTGCCTGGAGTGAAAAGTGGGACAGGTACAGCACAGATACGCAGTATTTT
CDR3aa: CAWSEKWDRYSTDTQYF